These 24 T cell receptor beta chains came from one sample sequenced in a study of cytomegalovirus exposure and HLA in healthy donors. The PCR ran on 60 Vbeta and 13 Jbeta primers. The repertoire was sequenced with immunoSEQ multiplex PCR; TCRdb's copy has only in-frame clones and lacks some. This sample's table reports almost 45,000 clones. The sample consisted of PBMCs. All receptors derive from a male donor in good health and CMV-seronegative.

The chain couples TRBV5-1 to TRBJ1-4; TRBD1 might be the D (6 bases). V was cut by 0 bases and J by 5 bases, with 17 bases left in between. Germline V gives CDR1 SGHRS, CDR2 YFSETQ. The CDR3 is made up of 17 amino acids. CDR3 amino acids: CASSLGTGSGSNEKLFF. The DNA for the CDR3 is TGCGCCAGCAGCTTGGGAACAGGGTCAGGAAGCAATGAAAAACTGTTTTTT. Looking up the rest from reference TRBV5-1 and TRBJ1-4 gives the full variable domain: KAGVTQTPRYLIKTRGQQVTLSCSPISGHRSVSWYQQTPGQGLQFLFEYFSETQRNKGNFPGRFSGRQFSNSRSEMNVSTLELGDSALYLCASSLGTGSGSNEKLFFGSGTQLSVL.

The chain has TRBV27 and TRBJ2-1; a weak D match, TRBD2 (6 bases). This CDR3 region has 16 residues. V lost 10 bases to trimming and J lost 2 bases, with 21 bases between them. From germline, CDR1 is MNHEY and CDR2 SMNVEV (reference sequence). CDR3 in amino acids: CAKKCKRDLAYNEQFF. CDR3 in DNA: TGTGCCAAAAAATGTAAACGGGACTTGGCCTACAATGAGCAGTTCTTC.

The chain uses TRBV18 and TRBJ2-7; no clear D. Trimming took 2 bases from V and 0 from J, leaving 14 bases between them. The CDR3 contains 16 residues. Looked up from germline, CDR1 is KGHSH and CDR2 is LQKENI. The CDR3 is CASSPTDIDNSYEQYF. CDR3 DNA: TGTGCCAGCTCACCAACAGACATAGACAACTCCTACGAGCAGTACTTC.

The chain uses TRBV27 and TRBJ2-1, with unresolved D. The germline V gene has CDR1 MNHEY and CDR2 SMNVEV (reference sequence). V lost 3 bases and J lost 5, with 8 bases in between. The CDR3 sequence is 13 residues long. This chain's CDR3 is CASSFLTDNEQFF. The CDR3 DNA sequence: TGTGCCAGCAGTTTTCTAACGGACAATGAGCAGTTCTTC.

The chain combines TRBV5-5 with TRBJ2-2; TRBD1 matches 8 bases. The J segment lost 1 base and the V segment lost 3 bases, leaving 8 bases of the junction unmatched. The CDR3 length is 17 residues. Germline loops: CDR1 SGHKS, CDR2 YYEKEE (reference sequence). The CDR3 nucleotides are TGTGCCAGCAGCTCCCTGGCAGGGGGCTTGAACACCGGGGAGCTGTTTTTT. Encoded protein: CASSSLAGGLNTGELFF.

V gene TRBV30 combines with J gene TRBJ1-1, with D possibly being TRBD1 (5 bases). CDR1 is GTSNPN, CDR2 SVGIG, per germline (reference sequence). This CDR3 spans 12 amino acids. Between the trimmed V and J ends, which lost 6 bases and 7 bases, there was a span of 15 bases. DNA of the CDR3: TGTGCCTGCCAAAACAGGCGTGGTGAAGCTTTCTTT. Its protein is CACQNRRGEAFF.

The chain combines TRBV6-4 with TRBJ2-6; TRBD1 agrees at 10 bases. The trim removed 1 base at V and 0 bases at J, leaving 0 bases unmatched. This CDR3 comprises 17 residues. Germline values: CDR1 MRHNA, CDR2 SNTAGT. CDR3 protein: CASSDWTGGSGANVLTF. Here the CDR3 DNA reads TGTGCCAGCAGTGACTGGACAGGGGGCTCTGGGGCCAACGTCCTGACTTTC.

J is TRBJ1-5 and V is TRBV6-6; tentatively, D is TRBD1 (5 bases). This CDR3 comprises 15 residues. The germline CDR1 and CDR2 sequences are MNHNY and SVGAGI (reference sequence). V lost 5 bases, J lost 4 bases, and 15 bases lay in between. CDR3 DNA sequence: TGTGCCAGCAGTGCCCGAGACAGAATTAATCAGCCCCAGCATTTT. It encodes CASSARDRINQPQHF.

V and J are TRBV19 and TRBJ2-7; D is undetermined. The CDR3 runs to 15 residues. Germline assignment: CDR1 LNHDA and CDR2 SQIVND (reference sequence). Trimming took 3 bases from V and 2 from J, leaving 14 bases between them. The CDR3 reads CASSMSTVNPYEQYF. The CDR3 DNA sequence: TGTGCCAGTAGTATGTCCACAGTAAACCCCTACGAGCAGTACTTC.

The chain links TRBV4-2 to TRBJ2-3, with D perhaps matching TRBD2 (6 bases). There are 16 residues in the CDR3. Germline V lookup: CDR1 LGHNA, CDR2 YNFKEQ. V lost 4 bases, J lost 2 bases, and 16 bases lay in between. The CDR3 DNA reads TGTGCCAGCAGCCCACTACGGGCGGGGTACACAGATACGCAGTATTTT. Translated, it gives CASSPLRAGYTDTQYF.

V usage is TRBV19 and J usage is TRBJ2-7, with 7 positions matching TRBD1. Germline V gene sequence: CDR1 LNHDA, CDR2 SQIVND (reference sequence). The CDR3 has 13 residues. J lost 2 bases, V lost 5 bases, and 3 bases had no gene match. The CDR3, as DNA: TGTGCCAGTAGTCAAGGGACAGCCTACGAGCAGTACTTC. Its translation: CASSQGTAYEQYF.

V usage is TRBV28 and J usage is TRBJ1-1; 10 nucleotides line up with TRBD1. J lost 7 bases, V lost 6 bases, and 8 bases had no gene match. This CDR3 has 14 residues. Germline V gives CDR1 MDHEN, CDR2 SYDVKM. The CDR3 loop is CASSYLGQGLEAFF. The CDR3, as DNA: TGTGCCAGCAGCTACCTGGGACAGGGGCTTGAAGCTTTCTTT.

Written as DNA, the CDR3 is TGTGCCAGCCGAAGACTTAGGGGGCTTGGCGAAAAACTGTTTTTT. Translated, it gives CASRRLRGLGEKLFF. This chain joins TRBV6-1 and TRBJ1-4; 7 positions match TRBD1. Germline V gene data show CDR1 as MNHNS and CDR2 as SASEGT. The CDR3 is 15 residues long. With V trimmed by 8 bases and J by 8 bases, 14 bases remained unmatched.

The DNA for the CDR3 is TGTGCCAGCACCCCGTCCCCCTCGACAGGGGAGAGTCAGCAGTACTTC. This translates into CASTPSPSTGESQQYF. The chain is built from TRBV7-6 and TRBJ2-7; 8 nucleotides agree with TRBD1. CDR1 and CDR2 (germline): SGHVS, FNYEAQ. This CDR3 has 16 residues. The ends lost 7 bases at V and 8 bases at J; junction bases unmatched: 19. Complete variable domain (other parts from reference TRBV7-6 and TRBJ2-7): GAGVSQSPRYKVTKRGQDVALRCDPISGHVSLYWYRQALGQGPEFLTYFNYEAQQDKSGLPNDRFSAERPEGSISTLTIQRTEQRDSAMYRCASTPSPSTGESQQYFGPGTRLTVT.

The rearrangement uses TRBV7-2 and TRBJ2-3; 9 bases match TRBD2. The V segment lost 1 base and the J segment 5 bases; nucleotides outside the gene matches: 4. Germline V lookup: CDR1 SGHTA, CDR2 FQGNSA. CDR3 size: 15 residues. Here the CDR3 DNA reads TGTGCCAGCAGCTTAGTAGAGACTAGCGGAGATACGCAGTATTTT. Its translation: CASSLVETSGDTQYF.

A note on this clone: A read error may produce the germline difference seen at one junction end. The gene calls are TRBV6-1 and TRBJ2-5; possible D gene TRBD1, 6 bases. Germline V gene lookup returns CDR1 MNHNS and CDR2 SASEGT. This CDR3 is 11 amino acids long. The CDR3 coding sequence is TGTGCCACCTCACGTACAGGGTTTTGGGACTTC. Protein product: CATSRTGFWDF.

In DNA form, the CDR3 reads TGTGCCAGCAGCCACGGGGGCGAGCAGTACTTC. Its translation: CASSHGGEQYF. The chain uses TRBV5-4 and TRBJ2-7, with D possibly matching TRBD2 (6 bases). Germline V lookup: CDR1 SGHNT, CDR2 YYREEE (reference sequence). This CDR3 comprises 11 residues. Trimming took 4 bases from V and 6 from J, leaving 8 bases between them.

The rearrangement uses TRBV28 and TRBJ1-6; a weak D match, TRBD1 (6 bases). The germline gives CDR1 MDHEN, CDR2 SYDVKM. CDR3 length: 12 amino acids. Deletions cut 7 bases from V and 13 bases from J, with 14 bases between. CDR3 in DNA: TGTGCCAGCACCCTACCGAGGGGGCCCCTCCACTTT. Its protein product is CASTLPRGPLHF.

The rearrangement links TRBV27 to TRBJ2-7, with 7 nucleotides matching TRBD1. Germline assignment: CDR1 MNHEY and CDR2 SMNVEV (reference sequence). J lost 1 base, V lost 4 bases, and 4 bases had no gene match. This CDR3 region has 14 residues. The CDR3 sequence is CASSSKQGSYEQYF. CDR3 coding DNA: TGTGCCAGCAGTTCCAAACAGGGGTCCTACGAGCAGTACTTC.

CDR3: CASSRSQGNTEAFF. Written as DNA, the CDR3 is TGCGCCAGCAGCCGAAGCCAGGGGAACACTGAAGCTTTCTTT. The chain has TRBV4-1 and TRBJ1-1; tentative D call: TRBD1 (5 bases). The germline gives CDR1 MGHRA, CDR2 YSYEKL. Deletions cut 4 bases from V and 1 base from J, with 10 bases between. This CDR3 contains 14 residues.

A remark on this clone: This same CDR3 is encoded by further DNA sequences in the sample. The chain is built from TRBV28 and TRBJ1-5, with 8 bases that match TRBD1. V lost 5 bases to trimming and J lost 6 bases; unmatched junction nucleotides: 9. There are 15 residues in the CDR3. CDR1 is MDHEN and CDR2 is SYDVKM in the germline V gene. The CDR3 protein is CASSPRGRAGQPQHF. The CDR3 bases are TGTGCCAGCAGTCCCAGGGGGCGGGCGGGTCAGCCCCAGCATTTT.

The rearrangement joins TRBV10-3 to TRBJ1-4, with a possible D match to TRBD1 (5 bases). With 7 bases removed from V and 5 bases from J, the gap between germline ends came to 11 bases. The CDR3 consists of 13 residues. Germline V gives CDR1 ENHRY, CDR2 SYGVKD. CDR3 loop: CAIKGPGNEKLFF. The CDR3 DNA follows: TGTGCCATCAAAGGGCCAGGGAATGAAAAACTGTTTTTT.

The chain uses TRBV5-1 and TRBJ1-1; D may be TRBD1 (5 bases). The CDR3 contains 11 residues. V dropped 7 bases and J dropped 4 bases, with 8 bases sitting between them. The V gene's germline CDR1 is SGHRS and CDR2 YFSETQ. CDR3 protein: CASLGGTEAFF. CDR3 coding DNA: TGCGCCAGCTTGGGGGGCACTGAAGCTTTCTTT.

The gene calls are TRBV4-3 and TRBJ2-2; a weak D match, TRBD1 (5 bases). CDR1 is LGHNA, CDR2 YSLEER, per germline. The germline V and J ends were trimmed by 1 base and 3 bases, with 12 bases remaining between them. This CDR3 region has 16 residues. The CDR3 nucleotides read TGCGCCAGCAGCCAAGCTGAAGGGGAATACACCGGGGAGCTGTTTTTT. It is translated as CASSQAEGEYTGELFF.